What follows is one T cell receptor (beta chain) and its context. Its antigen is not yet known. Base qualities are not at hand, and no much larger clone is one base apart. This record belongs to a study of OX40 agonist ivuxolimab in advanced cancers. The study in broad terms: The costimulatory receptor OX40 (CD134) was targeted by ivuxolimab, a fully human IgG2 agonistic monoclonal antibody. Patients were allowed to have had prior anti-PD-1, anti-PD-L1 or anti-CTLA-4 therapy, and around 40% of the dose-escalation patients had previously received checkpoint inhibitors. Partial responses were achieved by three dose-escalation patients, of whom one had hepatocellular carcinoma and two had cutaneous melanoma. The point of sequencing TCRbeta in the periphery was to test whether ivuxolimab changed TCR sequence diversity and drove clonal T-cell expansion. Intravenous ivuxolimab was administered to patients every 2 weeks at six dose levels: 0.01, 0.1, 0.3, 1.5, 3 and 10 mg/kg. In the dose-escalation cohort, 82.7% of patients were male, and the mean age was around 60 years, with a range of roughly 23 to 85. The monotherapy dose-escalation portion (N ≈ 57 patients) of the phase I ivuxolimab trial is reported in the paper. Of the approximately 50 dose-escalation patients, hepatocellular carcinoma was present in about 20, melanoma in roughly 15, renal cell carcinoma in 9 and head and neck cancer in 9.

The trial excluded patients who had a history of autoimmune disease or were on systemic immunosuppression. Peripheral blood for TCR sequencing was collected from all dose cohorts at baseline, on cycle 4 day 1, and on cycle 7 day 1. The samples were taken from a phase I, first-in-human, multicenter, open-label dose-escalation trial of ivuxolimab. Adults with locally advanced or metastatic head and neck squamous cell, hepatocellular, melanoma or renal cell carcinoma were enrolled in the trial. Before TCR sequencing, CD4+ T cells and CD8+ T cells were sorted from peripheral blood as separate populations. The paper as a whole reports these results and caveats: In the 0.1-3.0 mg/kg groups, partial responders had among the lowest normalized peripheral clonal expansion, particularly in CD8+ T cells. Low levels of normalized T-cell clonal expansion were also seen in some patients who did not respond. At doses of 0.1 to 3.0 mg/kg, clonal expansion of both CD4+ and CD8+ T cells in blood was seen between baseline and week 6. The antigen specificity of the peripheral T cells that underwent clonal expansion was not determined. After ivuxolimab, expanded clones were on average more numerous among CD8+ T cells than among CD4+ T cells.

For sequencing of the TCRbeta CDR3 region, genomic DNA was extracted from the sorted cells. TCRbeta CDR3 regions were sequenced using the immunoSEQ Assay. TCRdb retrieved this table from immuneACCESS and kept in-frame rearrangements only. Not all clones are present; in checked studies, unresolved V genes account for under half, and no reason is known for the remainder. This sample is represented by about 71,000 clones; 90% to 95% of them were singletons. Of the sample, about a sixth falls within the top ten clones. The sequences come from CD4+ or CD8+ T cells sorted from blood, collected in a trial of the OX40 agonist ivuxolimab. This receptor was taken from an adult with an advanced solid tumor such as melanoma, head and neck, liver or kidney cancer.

The CDR3 has the sequence CASSFGQDRYEQYF. The nucleotide sequence is given as TGTGCCAGCAGCTTTGGCCAGGATCGCTACGAGCAGTACTTC. This sequence uses TRBV13 and TRBJ2-7; the D gene cannot be named for sure. CDR1 and CDR2 are read off the germline V gene (reference sequence) as PRHDT and FYEKMQ. Between the V and J ends, shortened by 3 bases and 3 bases respectively, the junction contains 12 bases. From the cysteine up to the phenylalanine, the CDR3 has a length of 14 residues. The read is trimmed to its CDR3 DNA, 42 bases read in frame from base 1.